Shown below are 28 T cell receptor beta chains from a single sample sequenced in a study of OX40 agonist ivuxolimab in advanced cancers. This table comes from immunoSEQ multiplex PCR, and its TCRdb copy is limited to in-frame clones, with some not included. The sample gives approximately 74,000 clones, 75% to 95% of which show up once; 0.5% to 0.55% is in the top ten. This material consisted of CD4+ or CD8+ T cells sorted from blood, taken in a trial of the OX40 agonist ivuxolimab. Source of these receptors: an adult with an advanced solid tumor such as melanoma, head and neck, liver or kidney cancer.

The V and J genes are TRBV7-2 and TRBJ2-4; D is possibly TRBD1 or TRBD2 (5 bases each). CDR1 is SGHTA, CDR2 FQGNSA, per germline. Deletions cut 3 bases from V and 3 bases from J, with 15 bases between. The CDR3 is made up of 16 amino acids. The CDR3 here is CASSFPGTEVKNIQYF. The DNA of the CDR3 is TGTGCCAGCAGCTTTCCCGGGACCGAAGTCAAAAACATTCAGTACTTC. Full variable domain (missing parts from reference TRBV7-2 and TRBJ2-4): GAGVSQSPSNKVTEKGKDVELRCDPISGHTALYWYRQSLGQGLEFLIYFQGNSAPDKSGLPSDRFSAERTGGSVSTLTIQRTQQEDSAVYLCASSFPGTEVKNIQYFGAGTRLSVL.

The V call is TRBV10-3, the J call TRBJ2-3; possibly TRBD2 for D (6 bases). The V end was cut by 5 bases, the J end by 6 bases, with 24 bases between. Germline CDR1 ENHRY, CDR2 SYGVKD. The CDR3 totals 17 residues. The CDR3 sequence is CAISTSRDSGSGDTQYF. The CDR3 nucleotides read TGTGCCATCAGTACCTCCCGGGACTCCGGATCGGGGGATACGCAGTATTTT.

The CDR3 loop reads CASSLYGSYSNQPQHF. CDR3 nucleotide sequence: TGTGCCAGCAGTTTATACGGGTCTTATAGCAATCAGCCCCAGCATTTT. V gene TRBV27 combines with J gene TRBJ1-5; D gene unclear. Germline loops: CDR1 MNHEY, CDR2 SMNVEV (reference sequence). The V and J ends lost 1 base and 0 bases respectively, with 10 bases between them. The CDR3 is 16 amino acids.

The chain combines TRBV19 with TRBJ2-5; D may be TRBD1 (5 bases). CDR1 and CDR2 (germline): LNHDA, SQIVND (reference sequence). The V gene lost 0 bases and the J gene lost 5 bases, with 10 bases spanning the gap. CDR3 size: 14 residues. Written as DNA, the CDR3 is TGTGCCAGTAGTATAGAAAGGGGTAGTGAGACCCAGTACTTC. Translated: CASSIERGSETQYF.

The chain recombines TRBV30 with TRBJ2-7; TRBD1 agrees at 12 bases. Trimming removed 4 bases from V and 0 bases from J; junction bases left unmatched: 4. The CDR3 length is 15 residues. Germline CDR1 GTSNPN, CDR2 SVGIG (reference sequence). The CDR3 region is CAWKGGQGASYEQYF. CDR3 coding DNA: TGTGCCTGGAAGGGGGGACAGGGGGCCTCCTACGAGCAGTACTTC. Looking up the rest from reference TRBV30 and TRBJ2-7 gives the full variable domain: SQTIHQWPATLVQPVGSPLSLECTVEGTSNPNLYWYRQAAGRGLQLLFYSVGIGQISSEVPQNLSASRPQDRQFILSSKKLLLSDSGFYLCAWKGGQGASYEQYFGPGTRLTVT.

The chain combines TRBV2 with TRBJ1-1; no clear D. This CDR3 region has 13 residues. Germline assignment: CDR1 SNHLY and CDR2 FYNNEI. V was pared by 1 base and J by 4 bases, with 7 bases between. CDR3 sequence reads: CASSEEVTTEAFF. CDR3 nucleotides: TGTGCCAGCAGTGAAGAGGTGACCACTGAAGCTTTCTTT.

This clone was detected a few times. The chain uses TRBV18 and TRBJ2-7; D may match TRBD1 or TRBD2 (5 bases each). The V end lost 0 bases, the J end lost 0 bases, and 12 bases lay between the germline ends. Germline values: CDR1 KGHSH, CDR2 LQKENI. The CDR3 runs to 16 residues. The CDR3 sequence is CASSPPWGSASYEQYF. The CDR3 nucleotides read TGTGCCAGCTCACCACCTTGGGGGTCCGCCTCCTACGAGCAGTACTTC.

The V and J genes are TRBV6-6 and TRBJ1-2; the match to TRBD1 covers 9 bases. This CDR3 region has 14 residues. J lost 7 bases, V lost 4 bases, and 7 bases had no gene match. The V gene's germline CDR1 is MNHNY and CDR2 SVGAGI (reference sequence). The chain's CDR3 is CASSLPGQGTGYTF. DNA of the CDR3: TGTGCCAGCAGTTTACCGGGACAGGGAACTGGCTACACCTTC.

This chain connects TRBV5-1 to TRBJ1-1; D may be TRBD1 (5 bases). V lost 3 bases, J lost 7 bases, and 16 bases lay in between. Germline-derived CDR1 and CDR2 are SGHRS and YFSETQ. The CDR3 length is 14 residues. This CDR3 is CASSYGREGFEAFF. The CDR3 coding sequence is TGCGCCAGCAGCTACGGCAGGGAAGGGTTTGAAGCTTTCTTT. The full variable domain, rest sourced from reference TRBV5-1 and TRBJ1-1, is KAGVTQTPRYLIKTRGQQVTLSCSPISGHRSVSWYQQTPGQGLQFLFEYFSETQRNKGNFPGRFSGRQFSNSRSEMNVSTLELGDSALYLCASSYGREGFEAFFGQGTRLTVV.

The chain employs TRBV30 and TRBJ2-3, with 10 bases identical to TRBD2. The germline V gene has CDR1 GTSNPN and CDR2 SVGIG (reference sequence). J gave up 3 bases and V 1 base, and 4 bases lay outside the gene matches. This CDR3 comprises 15 residues. The CDR3: CAWSGASGSTDTQYF. The CDR3 bases are TGTGCCTGGAGTGGGGCTAGCGGGAGTACAGATACGCAGTATTTT.

The CDR3 sequence: CASGKVNTEAFF. DNA of the CDR3: TGTGCCAGCGGGAAGGTGAACACTGAAGCTTTCTTT. The J gene is TRBJ1-1, the V gene TRBV6-6; no clear D. Germline CDR1 is MNHNY and CDR2 is SVGAGI (reference sequence). CDR3 length equals 12 residues. Trimming removed 8 bases from V and 0 bases from J, with 7 bases in between.

This chain connects TRBV6-6 to TRBJ1-2; D is ambiguous. V lost 7 bases, J lost 4 bases, and 13 bases lay in between. CDR1 and CDR2 (germline): MNHNY, SVGAGI (reference sequence). This CDR3 comprises 13 residues. In nucleotides, the CDR3 is TGTGCCAGCAAGCGGGGTGCCGGCTATGGCTACACCTTC. Translation: CASKRGAGYGYTF.

The chain has TRBV19 and TRBJ2-3; 8 bases are a match to TRBD2. This CDR3 spans 16 amino acids. Germline trimming cut 5 bases from V and 5 bases from J; bases unmatched to any gene: 12. Germline V CDR1 and CDR2: LNHDA, SQIVND (reference sequence). This CDR3 is CASSPPGAGVVDTQYF. The CDR3 region has the DNA TGTGCCAGTAGTCCGCCGGGAGCGGGAGTGGTAGATACGCAGTATTTT.

This clone came up once. This rearrangement joins TRBV25-1 to TRBJ2-3; tentatively, D is TRBD2 (5 bases). V dropped 6 bases and J dropped 2 bases, with 15 bases sitting between them. The CDR3 is 15 amino acids. Germline CDR1 MGHDK, CDR2 SYGVNS. For the CDR3, the DNA is TGTGCCAGCAGCAGCCAGCGAGCGGCCACAGATACGCAGTATTTT. Translating gives CASSSQRAATDTQYF.

This chain joins TRBV4-2 and TRBJ2-7; D might be TRBD2 (6 bases). V dropped 3 bases and J dropped 7 bases, with 13 bases sitting between them. Germline values: CDR1 LGHNA, CDR2 YNFKEQ. This CDR3 comprises 13 residues. The CDR3 nucleotides read TGTGCCAGCAGCCAGACGACTAGACATGAGCAGTACTTC. Its translation: CASSQTTRHEQYF.

CDR3 in amino acids: CASTFRTAGNTIYF. CDR3 nucleotides: TGTGCCAGTACTTTTAGGACAGCTGGAAACACCATATATTTT. The chain links TRBV19 to TRBJ1-3; D might be TRBD1 (6 bases). The CDR3 totals 14 residues. The V end was cut by 7 bases, the J end by 2 bases, with 12 bases between. Germline assignment: CDR1 LNHDA and CDR2 SQIVND (reference sequence).

The J gene is TRBJ1-2, the V gene TRBV6-5, with 7 bases fitting TRBD1. Per germline, CDR1 MNHEY and CDR2 SVGAGI. V shed 4 bases, J shed 0 bases, and the junction held 2 bases outside the gene matches. The CDR3 spans 14 residues. In DNA form, the CDR3 reads TGTGCCAGCAGTTCCGGGACAGCTAACTATGGCTACACCTTC. This encodes CASSSGTANYGYTF.

The chain links TRBV18 to TRBJ2-1; D may be TRBD1 (7 bases). Germline CDR1 and CDR2: KGHSH and LQKENI. The CDR3 is 19 amino acids. The germline V and J ends were trimmed by 0 bases and 3 bases, with 21 bases remaining between them. In DNA form, the CDR3 reads TGTGCCAGCTCACCACCGGTAGGGGGCGGTCGGGAGAGCTACAATGAGCAGTTCTTC. Protein product: CASSPPVGGGRESYNEQFF.

V and J are TRBV6-4 and TRBJ2-7; no definite D call. The germline gives CDR1 MRHNA, CDR2 SNTAGT. The CDR3 sequence is 10 residues long. V was trimmed by 7 bases and J by 1 base, leaving 2 bases between them. DNA for the CDR3: TGTGCCAGCATATCCTACGAGCAGTACTTC. Amino acids: CASISYEQYF.

This rearrangement joins TRBV9 to TRBJ2-7; D is ambiguous. CDR1 is SGDLS, CDR2 YYNGEE, per germline. The CDR3 runs to 17 residues. Trimming cost V 1 base and J 0 bases, with 17 bases left between them. CDR3 nucleotide sequence: TGTGCCAGCAGCGTACGTTCTTGGCGCAGGAACTCCTACGAGCAGTACTTC. Encoded protein: CASSVRSWRRNSYEQYF.

The CDR3 DNA reads TGTGCCAGCAGATCGGGGGGTGGTTACACTGAAGCTTTCTTT. This encodes CASRSGGGYTEAFF. The chain joins TRBV28 to TRBJ1-1, with a possible D match to TRBD1 (5 bases). Germline assignment: CDR1 MDHEN and CDR2 SYDVKM. V was shortened by 6 bases and J by 3 bases, with 14 bases between the two germline ends. This CDR3 region has 14 residues.

This sequence joins TRBV6-5 and TRBJ1-3; tentative D call: TRBD1 (5 bases). V dropped 6 bases and J dropped 0 bases, with 9 bases sitting between them. In germline, CDR1 is MNHEY, CDR2 SVGAGI. The CDR3 covers 14 residues. This chain's CDR3 is CASSQDISGNTIYF. The CDR3 region has the DNA TGTGCCAGCAGCCAGGACATCTCTGGAAACACCATATATTTT.

This chain joins TRBV11-2 and TRBJ2-5; 10 bases match TRBD2. The DNA end lines up better with TRBJ2-7; the J call may be wrong. Per the germline V gene, CDR1 is SGHAT and CDR2 is FQNNGV. The CDR3 runs 16 residues. CDR3 residues: CASSLDPLAGAYEQYF. The DNA for the CDR3 is TGTGCCAGCAGCTTAGATCCCCTAGCGGGAGCCTACGAGCAGTACTTC.

This chain links TRBV2 with TRBJ2-5, with 14 bases identical to TRBD2. Germline-derived CDR1 and CDR2 are SNHLY and FYNNEI. Losses at the gene ends were 4 bases for V and 2 bases for J; bases not matched to a gene: 3. There are 16 residues in the CDR3. This CDR3 reads CASSGGLAGGQETQYF. CDR3 nucleotides: TGTGCCAGCAGTGGCGGACTAGCGGGAGGACAAGAGACCCAGTACTTC.

The chain has TRBV9 and TRBJ2-2; D is unclear. Germline CDR1 and CDR2: SGDLS and YYNGEE. Trimming stripped 0 bases from V and 7 bases from J, with 10 bases between. CDR3 length equals 14 residues. The CDR3 sequence: CASSVVGSGGELFF. The CDR3 nucleotides read TGTGCCAGCAGCGTAGTAGGTAGTGGCGGGGAGCTGTTTTTT.

CDR3 amino acids: CASREGSGNTIYF. The CDR3 DNA reads TGTGCCAGCAGAGAAGGGTCCGGAAACACCATATATTTT. J is TRBJ1-3 and V is TRBV6-5, with D unresolved. Trimming took off 6 bases at V and 4 bases at J, with 10 bases between the two ends. The CDR3 runs to 13 residues. The germline V gene encodes CDR1 MNHEY and CDR2 SVGAGI.

This chain connects TRBV7-8 to TRBJ2-3; 9 nucleotides line up with TRBD2. Germline V lookup: CDR1 SGHVS, CDR2 FQNEAQ. This CDR3 comprises 16 residues. The ends lost 4 bases at V and 6 bases at J; junction bases unmatched: 11. The CDR3 reads CASSSRTGTSQDTQYF. CDR3 sequence (DNA): TGTGCCAGCAGCTCAAGAACCGGGACTAGCCAGGATACGCAGTATTTT.

This chain links TRBV19 with TRBJ2-1; D may be TRBD1 or TRBD2 (5 bases each). The CDR3 totals 16 residues. The V gene's germline CDR1 is LNHDA and CDR2 SQIVND (reference sequence). Trimming left V 7 bases short and J 9 bases short, with 25 bases between. The CDR3 loop is CASTPRSGTHAGEQFF. CDR3 nucleotide sequence: TGTGCCAGTACCCCCCGTTCCGGGACCCACGCCGGTGAGCAGTTCTTC. Drawing the rest from reference TRBV19 and TRBJ2-1, the complete variable domain is DGGITQSPKYLFRKEGQNVTLSCEQNLNHDAMYWYRQDPGQGLRLIYYSQIVNDFQKGDIAEGYSVSREKKESFPLTVTSAQKNPTAFYLCASTPRSGTHAGEQFFGPGTRLTVL.